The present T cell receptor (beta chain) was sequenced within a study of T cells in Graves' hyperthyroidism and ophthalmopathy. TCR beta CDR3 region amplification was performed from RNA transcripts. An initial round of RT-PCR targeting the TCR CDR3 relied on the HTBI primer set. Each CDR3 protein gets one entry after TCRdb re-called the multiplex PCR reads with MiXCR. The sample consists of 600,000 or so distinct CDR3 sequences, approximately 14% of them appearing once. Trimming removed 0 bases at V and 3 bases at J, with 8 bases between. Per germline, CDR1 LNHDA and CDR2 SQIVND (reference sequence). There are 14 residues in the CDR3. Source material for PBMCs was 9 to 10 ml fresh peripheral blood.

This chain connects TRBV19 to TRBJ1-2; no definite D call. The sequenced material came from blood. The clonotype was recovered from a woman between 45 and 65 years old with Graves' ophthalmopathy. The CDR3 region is CASSIDDAYYGYTF. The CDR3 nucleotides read TGTGCCAGTAGTATAGATGATGCCTACTATGGCTACACCTTC.